One T cell receptor (beta chain) is described in this entry. In the source study's methods: Estimation of nucleated cell counts was performed using reference gene primer amplification. TCRdb's table, derived via immunoSEQ multiplex PCR, lists solely in-frame clones and lacks some. That table furnishes V, J and clone size, whereas the DNA furnished D and trimming. This table holds some 80,000 clones, 79% found once. This entry is derived from a study of blood T cell repertoires in COVID-19. Trimming cost V 6 bases and J 3 bases, with 12 bases left between them. The CDR3 contains 14 residues. Germline V CDR1 and CDR2: MNHEY, SVGAGI.

V gene TRBV6-5 combines with J gene TRBJ1-5; D remains ambiguous. This TCR was sampled from an elderly woman with active or convalescent COVID-19. The sequencing sample was made of peripheral blood. The CDR3 loop reads CASSQATLNQPQHF. DNA for the CDR3: TGTGCCAGCAGCCAGGCCACCCTCAATCAGCCCCAGCATTTT.